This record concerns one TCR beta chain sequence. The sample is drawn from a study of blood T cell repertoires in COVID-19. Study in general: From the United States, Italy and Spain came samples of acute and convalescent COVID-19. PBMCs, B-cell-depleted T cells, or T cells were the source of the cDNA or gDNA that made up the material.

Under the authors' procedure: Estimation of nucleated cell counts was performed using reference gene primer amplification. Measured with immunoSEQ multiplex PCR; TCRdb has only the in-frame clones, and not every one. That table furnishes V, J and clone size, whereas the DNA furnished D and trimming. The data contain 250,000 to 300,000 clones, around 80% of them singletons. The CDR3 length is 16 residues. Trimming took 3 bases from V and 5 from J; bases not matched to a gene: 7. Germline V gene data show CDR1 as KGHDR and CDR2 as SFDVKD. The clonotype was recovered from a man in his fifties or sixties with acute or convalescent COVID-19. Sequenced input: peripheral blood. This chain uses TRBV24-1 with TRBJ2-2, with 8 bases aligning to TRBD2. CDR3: CATSDPRGGRTGELFF. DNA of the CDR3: TGTGCCACCAGTGATCCCCGGGGGGGCCGGACCGGGGAGCTGTTTTTT.